This passage covers 21 T cell receptor beta chains from one sample sequenced in a study of T cell responses to AZD1222 COVID-19 vaccine. Using immunoSEQ multiplex PCR, the repertoire was profiled, and TCRdb retains in-frame clones only, with some absent. The repertoire consists of 130,000 or so clones, with just under 95% occurring once and the leading ten covering around 7%. The source material was peripheral blood, sampled on day 0 of AZD1222 vaccination. The receptors were sampled from an adult in good health.

The chain employs TRBV5-4 and TRBJ2-3, with 10 positions matching TRBD2. The germline V gene has CDR1 SGHNT and CDR2 YYREEE (reference sequence). The CDR3 contains 16 residues. The V segment lost 0 bases and the J segment 1 base; nucleotides outside the gene matches: 2. The CDR3 region is CASSLGGTSGTDTQYF. The CDR3 bases are TGTGCCAGCAGCTTGGGGGGGACTAGCGGCACAGATACGCAGTATTTT.

The rearrangement joins TRBV3-1 (or the pseudogene TRBV3-2) to TRBJ1-3; D is unresolved. Trimming removed 0 bases at V and 4 bases at J, with 10 bases between. This CDR3 comprises 15 residues. The germline CDR1 and CDR2 sequences are LGHDT and YNNKEL (reference sequence). This CDR3 reads CASSQDPGIGNTIYF. The CDR3 DNA reads as TGTGCCAGCAGCCAAGATCCGGGGATAGGAAACACCATATATTTT.

The V call is TRBV12-3 or TRBV12-4, the J call TRBJ1-6; unclear D gene. This CDR3 has 13 residues. V was clipped by 1 base and J by 10 bases, with 8 bases between them. The CDR3 sequence is CASSLDDTSPLHF. The DNA for the CDR3 is TGTGCCAGCAGTTTAGATGACACCTCACCCCTCCACTTT.

This chain links TRBV30 with TRBJ1-6; possible D gene TRBD1, 5 bases. This CDR3 region has 13 residues. V was pared by 3 bases and J by 9 bases, with 12 bases between. Germline V gives CDR1 GTSNPN, CDR2 SVGIG (reference sequence). The CDR3 DNA sequence: TGTGCCTGGAGATTTCAGGGAGGTTCACCCCTCCACTTT. Protein: CAWRFQGGSPLHF.

The chain is built from TRBV5-1 and TRBJ2-7; 14 bases map to TRBD2. Looked up from germline, CDR1 is SGHRS and CDR2 is YFSETQ. After removal of 0 bases from V and 1 base from J, the junction contained 9 bases not matched to a gene. The CDR3 loop spans 19 amino acids. Here the CDR3 reads CASSLEPPGTSGSSYEQYF. The CDR3 region has the DNA TGCGCCAGCAGCTTGGAGCCCCCAGGGACTAGCGGGAGTTCCTACGAGCAGTACTTC.

This chain uses TRBV2 with TRBJ2-5; 7 bases fit TRBD1. CDR1 is SNHLY and CDR2 is FYNNEI in the germline V gene. This CDR3 has 14 amino acids. Losses at the gene ends were 6 bases for V and 5 bases for J; bases not matched to a gene: 9. The CDR3 sequence is CASSSRGTGETQYF. The CDR3 bases are TGTGCCAGCAGCAGCAGGGGGACCGGGGAGACCCAGTACTTC.

The chain uses TRBV2 and TRBJ1-2; D might be TRBD1 (6 bases). The V end lost 11 bases, the J end lost 2 bases, and 15 bases lay between the germline ends. There are 13 residues in the CDR3. Germline loops: CDR1 SNHLY, CDR2 FYNNEI. CDR3 sequence: CAARIDRNYGYTF. In DNA, the CDR3 is TGTGCCGCCCGAATCGACAGGAACTATGGCTACACCTTC.

This clone was found a few times. The gene calls are TRBV4-1 and TRBJ2-2; 11 positions agree with TRBD2. V gave up 1 base and J gave up 5 bases; unmatched junction bases: 9. From germline, CDR1 is MGHRA and CDR2 YSYEKL. The CDR3 spans 18 residues. The CDR3 nucleotides read TGCGCCAGCAGCCAAGGGATTAGCGGGAGGGCGAGGACCGGGGAGCTGTTTTTT. Encoded protein: CASSQGISGRARTGELFF.

The genes are TRBV14 and TRBJ1-4; no reliable D call. The CDR3 length is 14 residues. Looked up from germline, CDR1 is SGHDN and CDR2 is FVKESK. The V gene lost 6 bases and the J gene lost 8 bases, with 16 bases spanning the gap. In nucleotides, the CDR3 is TGTGCCAGCAGTCGAAGTTCTGTGTCGGAAAAACTGTTTTTT. Protein product: CASSRSSVSEKLFF.

This sequence joins TRBV10-1 and TRBJ1-1; the D is unclear. Trimming took 7 bases from V and 5 from J, leaving 11 bases between them. From germline, CDR1 is WNHNN and CDR2 SYGVQD (reference sequence). CDR3 length: 12 amino acids. The CDR3 loop reads CASMTARTEAFF. As DNA, the CDR3 is TGCGCCAGCATGACCGCACGTACTGAAGCTTTCTTT.

The chain uses TRBV29-1 and TRBJ2-3, with a possible D match to TRBD2 (5 bases). This CDR3 contains 14 residues. Germline-derived CDR1 and CDR2 are SQVTM and ANQGSEA. V was pared by 1 base and J by 1 base, with 9 bases between. Here the CDR3 DNA reads TGCAGCGTTGAAGCGAGTAGCGGCACAGATACGCAGTATTTT. As protein: CSVEASSGTDTQYF.

The J gene is TRBJ1-4, the V gene TRBV7-6; TRBD1 matches at 10 bases. Germline CDR1 reads SGHVS; CDR2 reads FNYEAQ. CDR3 size: 15 residues. The V segment lost 5 bases and the J segment 7 bases; nucleotides outside the gene matches: 7. CDR3 in amino acids: CASSLRQGAGEKLFF. The CDR3 coding sequence is TGTGCCAGCAGCCTTAGACAGGGGGCCGGTGAAAAACTGTTTTTT.

This clone came up once. V usage is TRBV29-1 and J usage is TRBJ1-2; possibly TRBD1 for D (6 bases). Trimming pared 7 bases from V and 2 bases from J, leaving 17 bases between. Per germline, CDR1 SQVTM and CDR2 ANQGSEA. The CDR3 totals 14 residues. CDR3 sequence (DNA): TGCAGCGCAAAGGTCGGGACACCAAACTATGGCTACACCTTC. This translates into CSAKVGTPNYGYTF.

This clone was seen once. V is TRBV5-1 and J is TRBJ2-2; 14 bases match TRBD2. Germline lookup yields CDR1 SGHRS and CDR2 YFSETQ. The CDR3 covers 15 residues. With 6 bases clipped from V and 7 bases from J, the junction kept 5 bases outside the gene matches. CDR3 sequence reads: CASTATSGRVGELFF. For the CDR3, the DNA is TGCGCCAGCACGGCGACTAGCGGGAGGGTCGGGGAGCTGTTTTTT. Drawing the rest from reference TRBV5-1 and TRBJ2-2, the complete variable domain is KAGVTQTPRYLIKTRGQQVTLSCSPISGHRSVSWYQQTPGQGLQFLFEYFSETQRNKGNFPGRFSGRQFSNSRSEMNVSTLELGDSALYLCASTATSGRVGELFFGEGSRLTVL.

Comments on this clone: This same CDR3 is encoded by further DNA sequences in the sample. The V and J genes are TRBV18 and TRBJ1-5; D call uncertain. This CDR3 is built from 13 residues. With 3 bases removed from V and 1 base from J, the gap between germline ends came to 4 bases. Germline loops: CDR1 KGHSH, CDR2 LQKENI. CDR3 nucleotides: TGTGCCAGCTCACCGGGGAGCAATCAGCCCCAGCATTTT. Translated, it gives CASSPGSNQPQHF. Together with reference TRBV18 and TRBJ1-5, the CDR3 gives the full variable domain: NAGVMQNPRHLVRRRGQEARLRCSPMKGHSHVYWYRQLPEEGLKFMVYLQKENIIDESGMPKERFSAEFPKEGPSILRIQQVVRGDSAAYFCASSPGSNQPQHFGDGTRLSIL.

V and J are TRBV6-6 and TRBJ2-3, with 14 bases lining up with TRBD2. This CDR3 region has 18 residues. Germline V CDR1 and CDR2: MNHNY, SVGAGI (reference sequence). V lost 5 bases to trimming and J lost 0 bases; unmatched junction nucleotides: 7. The CDR3 protein is CASSPGTSGSASTDTQYF. The CDR3 DNA is TGTGCCAGCAGTCCCGGGACTAGCGGGAGCGCTAGCACAGATACGCAGTATTTT.

This sequence joins TRBV7-9 and TRBJ2-3; 9 bases match TRBD2. Trimming cost V 8 bases and J 6 bases; bases outside gene matches: 3. Germline values: CDR1 SEHNR, CDR2 FQNEAQ (reference sequence). This CDR3 contains 12 residues. Written as DNA, the CDR3 is TGTGCCAGCGAGGCGGGGGGGGATACGCAGTATTTT. This sequence encodes CASEAGGDTQYF.

The CDR3 DNA follows: TGTGCCAGCAGCTTAGGACAGGGGATCTCCTACGAGCAGTACTTC. It is translated as CASSLGQGISYEQYF. This sequence joins TRBV11-3 and TRBJ2-7, with 8 positions matching TRBD1. The CDR3 runs 15 residues. The V segment lost 1 base and the J segment 0 bases; nucleotides outside the gene matches: 2. The germline gives CDR1 SGHNT, CDR2 YENEEA.

The rearrangement links TRBV2 to TRBJ2-3; D might be TRBD1 (5 bases). The CDR3 has 13 residues. Trimming took off 7 bases at V and 3 bases at J, with 11 bases between the two ends. Germline V gene data show CDR1 as SNHLY and CDR2 as FYNNEI. The CDR3 sequence: CASNRMGTDTQYF. The CDR3 bases are TGTGCCAGCAACAGGATGGGAACAGATACGCAGTATTTT.

The V call is TRBV27, the J call TRBJ1-2; possible D gene TRBD1, 5 bases. This CDR3 has 12 amino acids. CDR1 is MNHEY, CDR2 SMNVEV, per germline (reference sequence). V dropped 2 bases and J dropped 5 bases, with 6 bases sitting between them. CDR3 sequence reads: CASSLKGYGYTF. Written as DNA, the CDR3 is TGTGCCAGCAGTTTAAAGGGGTATGGCTACACCTTC.

This rearrangement joins TRBV11-2 to TRBJ2-7; D gene unclear. V lost 1 base and J 2 bases, leaving 3 bases between the germline ends. The CDR3 loop spans 12 amino acids. Per germline, CDR1 SGHAT and CDR2 FQNNGV. The CDR3: CASSLVPYEQYF. In DNA, the CDR3 is TGTGCCAGCAGCTTAGTTCCCTACGAGCAGTACTTC.